Listed here are 18 T cell receptor beta chains from one sample, sequenced in a study of Ad26.COV2.S vaccination and SARS-CoV-2 variants. Treatment noted: 19 received Ad26.COV2.S at low or high dose, single or two shots; five or six received placebo; per-sample allocation not given. It was on day 63 after the first vaccine or placebo injection that samples were taken. Produced via immunoSEQ multiplex PCR; TCRdb's table is partial and in-frame only. The table lists around 320,000 clones, around 86% of them singletons, with 3.4% in the top ten. Source: peripheral blood, taken in a trial of Ad26.COV2.S vaccine versus placebo. The source is a person between 18 and 65 years old who received the Ad26.COV2.S COVID-19 vaccine or a placebo.

This chain connects TRBV10-1 to TRBJ2-7; unclear D gene. The V gene lost 0 bases and the J gene lost 3 bases, with 0 bases spanning the gap. The CDR3 is made up of 11 amino acids. Germline CDR1 and CDR2: WNHNN and SYGVQD (reference sequence). The CDR3 DNA reads as TGCGCCAGCAGTGAGTCCTACGAGCAGTACTTC. Translated: CASSESYEQYF.

The chain has TRBV27 and TRBJ2-3; tentatively, D is TRBD1 or TRBD2 (5 bases each). The CDR3 is made up of 15 amino acids. In germline, CDR1 is MNHEY, CDR2 SMNVEV (reference sequence). Trimming pared 0 bases from V and 6 bases from J, leaving 13 bases between. The CDR3 loop reads CASSLSGASGDTQYF. CDR3 coding DNA: TGTGCCAGCAGTTTATCCGGGGCCTCGGGGGATACGCAGTATTTT.

This clone was seen a single time. The chain has TRBV19 and TRBJ1-2, with unresolved D. Germline V CDR1 and CDR2: LNHDA, SQIVND (reference sequence). The V end was cut by 1 base, the J end by 0 bases, with 21 bases between. This CDR3 spans 19 amino acids. The CDR3 sequence is CASSIVSDRIPGANYGYTF. DNA of the CDR3: TGTGCCAGTAGTATAGTCTCGGATCGGATCCCGGGAGCTAACTATGGCTACACCTTC.

The chain couples TRBV15 to TRBJ1-1, with D perhaps matching TRBD1 (5 bases). Trimming pared 0 bases from V and 10 bases from J, leaving 18 bases between. CDR3 length: 15 amino acids. Germline V gene sequence: CDR1 LNHNV, CDR2 YYDKDF (reference sequence). In nucleotides, the CDR3 is TGTGCCACCAGCAGAGATCGAGGGGATGCCGCGGGAGCTTTCTTT. It encodes CATSRDRGDAAGAFF.

This clone was observed a few times. The V call is TRBV9, the J call TRBJ2-2; the D call may be TRBD1 or TRBD2 (5 bases each). The V end lost 3 bases, the J end lost 0 bases, and 15 bases lay between the germline ends. Germline CDR1 and CDR2: SGDLS and YYNGEE. The CDR3 runs to 17 residues. CDR3 protein: CASSAPRGGSNTGELFF. The CDR3 bases are TGTGCCAGCAGCGCCCCTCGTGGGGGTTCGAACACCGGGGAGCTGTTTTTT.

This chain uses TRBV18 with TRBJ2-7; 9 bases fit TRBD2. J was trimmed by 3 bases and V by 3 bases; bases with no gene match: 3. This CDR3 has 14 amino acids. CDR1 and CDR2 from the germline V gene are KGHSH and LQKENI. For the CDR3, the DNA is TGTGCCAGCTCACCTAGCGGGGGATTCTACGAGCAGTACTTC. This sequence encodes CASSPSGGFYEQYF.

The chain recombines TRBV15 with TRBJ1-6; perhaps TRBD1 as D (6 bases). V shed 0 bases and J shed 7 bases, with 10 bases lying between them. The V gene's germline CDR1 is LNHNV and CDR2 YYDKDF (reference sequence). CDR3 length: 15 amino acids. CDR3 nucleotides: TGTGCCACCAGCAGAGACAGGGGACGGAATTCACCCCTCCACTTT. It yields the protein CATSRDRGRNSPLHF.

This chain connects TRBV29-1 to TRBJ2-5, with 8 bases that match TRBD2. This CDR3 spans 13 amino acids. The J segment lost 2 bases and the V segment lost 2 bases, leaving 1 base of the junction unmatched. Germline-derived CDR1 and CDR2 are SQVTM and ANQGSEA. The CDR3 is CSVESGGQETQYF. The DNA of the CDR3 is TGCAGCGTTGAAAGCGGGGGACAAGAGACCCAGTACTTC.

This chain links TRBV6-5 with TRBJ2-1; maybe TRBD1 (7 bases). V was cut by 10 bases and J by 0 bases, with 13 bases left in between. Germline values: CDR1 MNHEY, CDR2 SVGAGI. This CDR3 comprises 14 residues. The CDR3, as DNA: TGTGCCACCGTGCAGGGGGGCTCCTACAATGAGCAGTTCTTC. Encoded protein: CATVQGGSYNEQFF.

The chain combines TRBV14 with TRBJ2-6; possible D gene TRBD1, 6 bases. Trimming took off 4 bases at V and 1 base at J, with 11 bases between the two ends. The CDR3 length is 16 residues. Germline assignment: CDR1 SGHDN and CDR2 FVKESK. The CDR3 DNA reads as TGTGCCAGCAGCCGACCACAGGGTTCTGGGGCCAACGTCCTGACTTTC. Its protein is CASSRPQGSGANVLTF.

Worth noting for this clone: At the DNA level, this CDR3 is encoded by other sequences in the same sample as well. The rearrangement uses TRBV28 and TRBJ1-2; D remains unclear. Germline CDR1 MDHEN, CDR2 SYDVKM. The CDR3 has 13 amino acids. Trimming left V 2 bases short and J 2 bases short, with 6 bases between. CDR3: CASSLTGNYGYTF. In nucleotides, the CDR3 is TGTGCCAGCAGTTTAACGGGAAACTATGGCTACACCTTC.

This chain connects TRBV6-5 to TRBJ2-3; D is possibly TRBD1 (7 bases). CDR3 length: 14 residues. V dropped 8 bases and J dropped 2 bases, with 14 bases sitting between them. Germline V gene sequence: CDR1 MNHEY, CDR2 SVGAGI. DNA for the CDR3: TGTGCCAGCGTGCAGGGGGACTTCACAGATACGCAGTATTTT. Translated: CASVQGDFTDTQYF.

CDR3: CASLTDSGNTIYF. In DNA form, the CDR3 reads TGTGCCAGCTTAACAGACTCTGGAAACACCATATATTTT. V gene TRBV6-5 combines with J gene TRBJ1-3; no clear D. The germline V gene encodes CDR1 MNHEY and CDR2 SVGAGI. The CDR3 length is 13 residues. Trimming removed 8 bases at V and 0 bases at J, with 8 bases between.

This chain links TRBV29-1 with TRBJ1-1; TRBD1 is a possible D gene (6 bases). CDR3 length: 20 amino acids. Trimming left V 4 bases short and J 4 bases short, with 34 bases between. CDR1 is SQVTM and CDR2 is ANQGSEA in the germline V gene. Here the CDR3 DNA reads TGCAGCGTTGTATTTCCGGACAGCGGTTGGAAGGTGCGGGGAGGCACTGAAGCTTTCTTT. This translates into CSVVFPDSGWKVRGGTEAFF.

As DNA, the CDR3 is TGTGCCATGGCCCCAGGGACCTATGGCTACACCTTC. It is translated as CAMAPGTYGYTF. J is TRBJ1-2 and V is TRBV10-3; D is perhaps TRBD1 (5 bases). Trimming shortened V by 9 bases and J by 4 bases, and 12 bases separated the two germline ends. The CDR3 runs 12 residues. From germline, CDR1 is ENHRY and CDR2 SYGVKD.

The rearrangement joins TRBV6-4 to TRBJ2-1; TRBD1 is a possible D gene (7 bases). V gave up 6 bases and J gave up 9 bases, with 15 bases separating them. Germline V CDR1 and CDR2: MRHNA, SNTAGT. This CDR3 region has 13 residues. The chain's CDR3 is CASSRTGGGEQFF. The CDR3 region has the DNA TGTGCCAGCAGCCGGACAGGAGGGGGTGAGCAGTTCTTC.

J is TRBJ2-1 and V is TRBV5-6, with D possibly being TRBD2 (5 bases). CDR3 length: 12 residues. CDR1 SGHDT and CDR2 YYEEEE come from the germline V gene. V gave up 3 bases and J gave up 9 bases, with 10 bases separating them. In DNA, the CDR3 is TGTGCCAGCAGCTCCCTAGCCCCTGAGCAGTTCTTC. Amino acid sequence: CASSSLAPEQFF. The entire variable domain, with the rest obtained from reference TRBV5-6 and TRBJ2-1, is as follows: DAGVTQSPTHLIKTRGQQVTLRCSPKSGHDTVSWYQQALGQGPQFIFQYYEEEERQRGNFPDRFSGHQFPNYSSELNVNALLLGDSALYLCASSSLAPEQFFGPGTRLTVL.

V usage is TRBV5-4 and J usage is TRBJ1-4, with unresolved D. The CDR3 runs 16 residues. Germline V gene data show CDR1 as SGHNT and CDR2 as YYREEE (reference sequence). The germline V and J ends were trimmed by 0 bases and 7 bases, with 16 bases remaining between them. In DNA form, the CDR3 reads TGTGCCAGCAGCTTGGGTGGCGGAGGAAGCTCTGAAAAACTGTTTTTT. It encodes CASSLGGGGSSEKLFF.